The 9 T cell receptor beta chains reported below all come from one sample, sequenced in a study of cytomegalovirus exposure and HLA in healthy donors. The PCR ran on 60 Vbeta and 13 Jbeta primers. Clones were sequenced by immunoSEQ multiplex PCR, and TCRdb holds only the in-frame ones, with some missing. The sample has 110,000 or so clones; roughly 87% are singletons. Sequencing input: PBMCs. Receptors originate from a woman younger than 35 in good health and CMV-seronegative.

This chain uses TRBV4-1 with TRBJ2-7, with D perhaps TRBD2 (6 bases). V was shortened by 2 bases and J by 0 bases, with 20 bases between the two germline ends. The germline gives CDR1 MGHRA, CDR2 YSYEKL. The CDR3 spans 18 residues. This chain's CDR3 is CASSQKAGTWGSSYEQYF. The CDR3 DNA reads TGCGCCAGCAGCCAAAAAGCAGGGACTTGGGGATCCTCCTACGAGCAGTACTTC.

CDR3 amino acids: CASSPLGPGGYEQYF. As DNA, the CDR3 is TGCGCCAGCAGCCCCCTGGGGCCGGGGGGTTACGAGCAGTACTTC. The V and J genes are TRBV5-1 and TRBJ2-7; 7 bases map to TRBD2. V was clipped by 4 bases and J by 4 bases; unmatched bases: 11. CDR3 length equals 15 residues. Germline CDR1 SGHRS, CDR2 YFSETQ.

The count of this clone is one. Other DNA sequences in the same sample also yield this CDR3. The rearrangement joins TRBV18 to TRBJ2-5, with D perhaps TRBD2 (6 bases). V lost 3 bases and J lost 2, with 7 bases in between. The length of the CDR3 is 13 residues. The V gene's germline CDR1 is KGHSH and CDR2 LQKENI. The CDR3 nucleotides read TGTGCCAGCTCACCGGGACTGCAAGAGACCCAGTACTTC. It encodes CASSPGLQETQYF.

The chain joins TRBV5-1 to TRBJ1-5; D remains ambiguous. The CDR3 spans 15 residues. CDR1 is SGHRS and CDR2 is YFSETQ in the germline V gene. The V end was cut by 1 base, the J end by 0 bases, with 8 bases between. CDR3 sequence (DNA): TGCGCCAGCAGCTTGTGGCCAGATAGCAATCAGCCCCAGCATTTT. It translates to CASSLWPDSNQPQHF.

J is TRBJ2-7 and V is TRBV5-1, with TRBD2 identical over 12 bases. Germline CDR1 and CDR2: SGHRS and YFSETQ. Germline trimming cut 0 bases from V and 7 bases from J; bases unmatched to any gene: 5. The CDR3 covers 15 residues. The CDR3 nucleotides are TGCGCCAGCAGCTTGGCTAGCGGGGGGGAAGTAGAGCAGTACTTC. Protein product: CASSLASGGEVEQYF. Based on the CDR3 plus reference TRBV5-1 and TRBJ2-7, the full variable domain is KAGVTQTPRYLIKTRGQQVTLSCSPISGHRSVSWYQQTPGQGLQFLFEYFSETQRNKGNFPGRFSGRQFSNSRSEMNVSTLELGDSALYLCASSLASGGEVEQYFGPGTRLTVT.

J is TRBJ2-1 and V is TRBV5-4; TRBD1 matches 7 bases. This CDR3 spans 14 amino acids. Trimming cost V 1 base and J 6 bases; bases outside gene matches: 4. CDR1 and CDR2 from the germline V gene are SGHNT and YYREEE (reference sequence). CDR3 nucleotides: TGTGCCAGCAGCTTGACAGGGGCGGGCAATGAGCAGTTCTTC. Its translation is CASSLTGAGNEQFF.

CDR3 sequence: CATSRGRGIYEQYF. The CDR3 DNA sequence: TGTGCCACCAGCAGAGGAAGGGGGATCTACGAGCAGTACTTC. The chain combines TRBV15 with TRBJ2-7, with a tentative D call TRBD1 (6 bases). Germline CDR1 LNHNV, CDR2 YYDKDF (reference sequence). CDR3 length: 14 residues. Trimming took off 1 base at V and 3 bases at J, with 10 bases between the two ends.

Comments on this clone: One end of the junction does not line up with germline, which may come from a read error. V gene TRBV7-9 combines with J gene TRBJ2-7, with 11 bases lining up with TRBD2. This CDR3 has 14 residues. The germline V gene encodes CDR1 SEHNR and CDR2 FQNEAQ (reference sequence). The chain's CDR3 is CSSSLLAGAYEQYF. CDR3 nucleotide sequence: TGTTCCAGCAGCTTACTAGCGGGGGCTTACGAGCAGTACTTC.

This chain links TRBV29-1 with TRBJ1-1, with D unclear. Trimming shortened V by 8 bases and J by 3 bases, and 13 bases separated the two germline ends. Germline CDR1 reads SQVTM; CDR2 reads ANQGSEA. CDR3 size: 12 residues. CDR3 DNA sequence: TGCAGCTCTCGAGTGGTGGACACTGAAGCTTTCTTT. It yields the protein CSSRVVDTEAFF.